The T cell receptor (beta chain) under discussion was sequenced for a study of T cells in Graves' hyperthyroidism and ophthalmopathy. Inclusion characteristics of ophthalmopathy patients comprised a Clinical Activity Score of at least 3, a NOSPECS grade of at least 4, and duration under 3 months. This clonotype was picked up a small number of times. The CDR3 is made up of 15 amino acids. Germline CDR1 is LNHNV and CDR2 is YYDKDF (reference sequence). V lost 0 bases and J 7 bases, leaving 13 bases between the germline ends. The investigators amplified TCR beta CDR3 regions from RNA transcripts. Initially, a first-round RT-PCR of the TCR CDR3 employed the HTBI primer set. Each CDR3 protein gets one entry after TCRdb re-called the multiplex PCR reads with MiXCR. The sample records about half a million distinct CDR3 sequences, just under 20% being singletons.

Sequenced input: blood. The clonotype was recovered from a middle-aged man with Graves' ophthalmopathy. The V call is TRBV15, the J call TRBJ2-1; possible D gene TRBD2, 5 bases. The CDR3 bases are TGTGCCACCAGCAGAGATGGGCTAGCTCGAAATGAGCAGTTCTTC. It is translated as CATSRDGLARNEQFF.